The 6 T cell receptor beta chains below come from one sample, sequenced in a study of blood T cells in healthy people across ages. A second PCR, run for roughly 7 to 11 cycles, used a sample-barcoded 5' primer plus a J-beta primer mix. TCRdb re-derived calls from the 5' RACE reads in MiXCR, one entry per CDR3 protein. The repertoire holds around 1.7 million distinct CDR3 sequences, with 28% as singletons. Sample: blood. All receptors derive from a woman aged 30 to 39 in good health.

This chain connects TRBV28 to TRBJ1-5; 7 positions agree with TRBD1. The CDR3 has 13 residues. Germline assignment: CDR1 MDHEN and CDR2 SYDVKM. Trimming removed 2 bases from V and 12 bases from J; junction bases left unmatched: 7. CDR3 nucleotides: TGTGCCAGCAGTTTACAAAGGACAGGTCTCCAGCATTTT. The encoded protein is CASSLQRTGLQHF.

J is TRBJ2-5 and V is TRBV7-6, with a possible D match to TRBD2 (5 bases). The CDR3 spans 15 residues. V was cut by 4 bases and J by 4 bases, with 16 bases left in between. The germline V gene encodes CDR1 SGHVS and CDR2 FNYEAQ. CDR3 sequence: CASSYPIGVAETQYF. CDR3 bases: TGTGCCAGCAGCTACCCTATCGGGGTGGCAGAGACCCAGTACTTC.

This chain uses TRBV2 with TRBJ1-4; possibly TRBD1 for D (6 bases). This CDR3 is built from 14 residues. Trimming removed 5 bases at V and 6 bases at J, with 13 bases between. Germline V CDR1 and CDR2: SNHLY, FYNNEI. CDR3 sequence: CASSTQGPHEKLFF. The CDR3 nucleotides are TGTGCCAGCAGTACACAGGGACCTCATGAAAAACTGTTTTTT.

This clonotype was observed many times. The chain employs TRBV29-1 and TRBJ2-5; D possibly uses TRBD1 or TRBD2 (5 bases each). This CDR3 has 13 residues. Trimming removed 5 bases at V and 0 bases at J, with 10 bases between. The germline V gene has CDR1 SQVTM and CDR2 ANQGSEA. The CDR3 coding sequence is TGCAGCGTTTCCGGGACGGACCAAGAGACCCAGTACTTC. Protein sequence: CSVSGTDQETQYF.

The chain recombines TRBV5-1 with TRBJ2-3, with no clear D. V lost 6 bases and J 5 bases, leaving 10 bases between the germline ends. From germline, CDR1 is SGHRS and CDR2 YFSETQ. The CDR3 length is 12 residues. CDR3 coding DNA: TGCGCCAGCACAATCAAGGAAGATACGCAGTATTTT. Protein: CASTIKEDTQYF.

In this sample, this clonotype turned up a few times. The V and J genes are TRBV3-1 and TRBJ1-1; D call uncertain. Trimming took 1 base from V and 3 from J, leaving 9 bases between them. The CDR3 sequence is 14 residues long. Germline loops: CDR1 LGHDT, CDR2 YNNKEL (reference sequence). The CDR3 region is CASSQATEYTEAFF. The DNA of the CDR3 is TGTGCCAGCAGCCAAGCTACAGAATACACTGAAGCTTTCTTT.